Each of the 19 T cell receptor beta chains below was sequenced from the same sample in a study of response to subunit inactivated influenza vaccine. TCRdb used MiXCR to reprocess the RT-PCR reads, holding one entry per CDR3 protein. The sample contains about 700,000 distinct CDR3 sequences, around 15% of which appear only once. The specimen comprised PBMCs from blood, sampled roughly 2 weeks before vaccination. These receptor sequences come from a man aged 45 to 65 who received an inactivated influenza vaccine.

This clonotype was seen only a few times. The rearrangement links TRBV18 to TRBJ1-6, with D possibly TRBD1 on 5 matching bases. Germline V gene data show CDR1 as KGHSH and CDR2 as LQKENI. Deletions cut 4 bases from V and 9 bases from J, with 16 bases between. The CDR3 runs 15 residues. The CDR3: CASSQGPGIGSPLHF. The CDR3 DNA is TGTGCCAGCTCACAGGGGCCGGGAATCGGTTCACCCCTCCACTTT.

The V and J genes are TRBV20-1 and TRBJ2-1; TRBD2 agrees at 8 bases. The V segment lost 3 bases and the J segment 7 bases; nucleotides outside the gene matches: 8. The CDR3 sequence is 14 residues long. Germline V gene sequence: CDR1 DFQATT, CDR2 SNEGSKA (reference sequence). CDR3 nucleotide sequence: TGCAGTGCTAGTCTAGCGGGCGATTGGAATGAGCAGTTCTTC. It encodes CSASLAGDWNEQFF.

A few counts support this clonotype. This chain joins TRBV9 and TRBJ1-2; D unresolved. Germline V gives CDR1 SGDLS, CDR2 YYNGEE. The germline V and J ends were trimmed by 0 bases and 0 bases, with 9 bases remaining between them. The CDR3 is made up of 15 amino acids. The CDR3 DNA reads TGTGCCAGCAGCGTAGTCGCAGATCCTAACTATGGCTACACCTTC. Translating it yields CASSVVADPNYGYTF.

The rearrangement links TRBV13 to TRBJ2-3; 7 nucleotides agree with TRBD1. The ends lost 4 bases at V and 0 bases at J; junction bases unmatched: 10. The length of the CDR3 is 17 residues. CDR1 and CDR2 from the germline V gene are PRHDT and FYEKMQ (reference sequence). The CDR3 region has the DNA TGTGCCAGCAGCTGGATCTCCGGGACAGAAAGCACAGATACGCAGTATTTT. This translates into CASSWISGTESTDTQYF.

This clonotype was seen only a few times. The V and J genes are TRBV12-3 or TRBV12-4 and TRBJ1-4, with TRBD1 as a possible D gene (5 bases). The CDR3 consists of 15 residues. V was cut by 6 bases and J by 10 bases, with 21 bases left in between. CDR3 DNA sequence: TGTGCCAGCAGCCCCAATCCTGGGGACGGTGGAAAACTGTTTTTT. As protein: CASSPNPGDGGKLFF.

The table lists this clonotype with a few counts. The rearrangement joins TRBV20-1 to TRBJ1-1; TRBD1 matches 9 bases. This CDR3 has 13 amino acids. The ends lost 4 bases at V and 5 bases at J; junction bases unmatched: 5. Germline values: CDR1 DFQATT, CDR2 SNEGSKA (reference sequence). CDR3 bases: TGCAGTGCTAATGACAGGGGGGGGACTGAAGCTTTCTTT. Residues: CSANDRGGTEAFF.

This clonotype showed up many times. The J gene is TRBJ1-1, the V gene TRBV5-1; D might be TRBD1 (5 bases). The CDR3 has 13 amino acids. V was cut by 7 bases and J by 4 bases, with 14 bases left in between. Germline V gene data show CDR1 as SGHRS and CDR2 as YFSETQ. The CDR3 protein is CASAPPGGTEAFF. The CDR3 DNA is TGCGCCAGCGCCCCCCCGGGGGGCACTGAAGCTTTCTTT.

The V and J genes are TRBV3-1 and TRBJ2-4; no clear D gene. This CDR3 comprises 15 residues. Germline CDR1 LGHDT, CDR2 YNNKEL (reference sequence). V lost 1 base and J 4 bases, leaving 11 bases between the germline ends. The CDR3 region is CASSQGVPGKNIQYF. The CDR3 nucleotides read TGTGCCAGCAGCCAAGGGGTTCCCGGGAAAAACATTCAGTACTTC.

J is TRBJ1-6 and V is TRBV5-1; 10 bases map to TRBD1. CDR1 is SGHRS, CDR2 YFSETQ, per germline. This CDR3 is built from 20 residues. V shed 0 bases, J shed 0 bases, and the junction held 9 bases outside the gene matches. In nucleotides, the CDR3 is TGCGCCAGCAGCTTGGATCCCCCGGGACAGGGGAGCTCCTATAATTCACCCCTCCACTTT. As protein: CASSLDPPGQGSSYNSPLHF.

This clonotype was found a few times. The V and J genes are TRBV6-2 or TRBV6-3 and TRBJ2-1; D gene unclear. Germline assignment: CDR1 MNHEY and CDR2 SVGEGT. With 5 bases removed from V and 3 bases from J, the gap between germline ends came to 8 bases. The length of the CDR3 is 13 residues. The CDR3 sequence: CASSRLFYNEQFF. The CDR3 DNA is TGTGCCAGCAGTAGACTTTTCTACAATGAGCAGTTCTTC.

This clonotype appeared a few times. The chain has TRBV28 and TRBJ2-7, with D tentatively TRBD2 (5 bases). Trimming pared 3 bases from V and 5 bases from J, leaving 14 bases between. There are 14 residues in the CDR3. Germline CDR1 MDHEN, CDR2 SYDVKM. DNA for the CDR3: TGTGCCAGCAGTTTGAAGGGAGTCTTTCACGAGCAGTACTTC. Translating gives CASSLKGVFHEQYF.

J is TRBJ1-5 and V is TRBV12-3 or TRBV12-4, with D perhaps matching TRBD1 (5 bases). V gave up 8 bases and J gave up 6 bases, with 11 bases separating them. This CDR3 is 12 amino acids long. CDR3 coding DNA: TGTGCCAGCGGTCCCAGGGCTCAGCCCCAGCATTTT. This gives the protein CASGPRAQPQHF.

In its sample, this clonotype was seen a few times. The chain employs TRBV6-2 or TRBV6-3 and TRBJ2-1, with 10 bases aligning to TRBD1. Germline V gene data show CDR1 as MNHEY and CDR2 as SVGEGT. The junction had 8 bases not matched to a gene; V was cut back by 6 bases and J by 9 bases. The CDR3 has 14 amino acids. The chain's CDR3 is CASRRTGGSGEQFF. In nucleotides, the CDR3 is TGTGCCAGCAGAAGGACAGGGGGATCGGGTGAGCAGTTCTTC.

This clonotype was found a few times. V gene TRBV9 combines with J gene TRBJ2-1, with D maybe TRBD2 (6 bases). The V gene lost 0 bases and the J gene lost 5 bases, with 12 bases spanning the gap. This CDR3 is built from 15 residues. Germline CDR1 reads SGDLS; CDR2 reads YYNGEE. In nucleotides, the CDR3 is TGTGCCAGCAGCGTAGCTACACTAGCTAACAATGAGCAGTTCTTC. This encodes CASSVATLANNEQFF.

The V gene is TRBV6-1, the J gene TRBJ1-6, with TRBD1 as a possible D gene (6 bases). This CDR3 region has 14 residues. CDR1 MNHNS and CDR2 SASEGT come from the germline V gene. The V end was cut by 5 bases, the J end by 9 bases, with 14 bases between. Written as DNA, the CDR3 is TGTGCCAGCAGTCCACAGGGAGATGGTTCACCCCTCCACTTT. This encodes CASSPQGDGSPLHF.

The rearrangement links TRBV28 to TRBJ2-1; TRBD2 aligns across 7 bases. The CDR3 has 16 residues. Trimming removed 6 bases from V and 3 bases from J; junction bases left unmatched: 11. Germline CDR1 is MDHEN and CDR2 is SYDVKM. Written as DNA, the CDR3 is TGTGCCAGCAGGACCCCAGCGGGGTCCTACTACAATGAGCAGTTCTTC. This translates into CASRTPAGSYYNEQFF.

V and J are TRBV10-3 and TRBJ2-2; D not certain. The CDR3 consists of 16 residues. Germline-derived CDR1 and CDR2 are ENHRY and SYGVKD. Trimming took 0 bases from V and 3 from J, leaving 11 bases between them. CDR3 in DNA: TGTGCCATCAGTGAGTCGAGCGCGATTGACACCGGGGAGCTGTTTTTT. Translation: CAISESSAIDTGELFF.

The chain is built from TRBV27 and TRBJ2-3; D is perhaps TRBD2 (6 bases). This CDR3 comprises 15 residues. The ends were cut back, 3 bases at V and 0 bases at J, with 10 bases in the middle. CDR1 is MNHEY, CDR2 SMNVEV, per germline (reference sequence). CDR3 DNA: TGTGCCAGCAGTTTTGGGGGACTTAGCACAGATACGCAGTATTTT. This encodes CASSFGGLSTDTQYF.

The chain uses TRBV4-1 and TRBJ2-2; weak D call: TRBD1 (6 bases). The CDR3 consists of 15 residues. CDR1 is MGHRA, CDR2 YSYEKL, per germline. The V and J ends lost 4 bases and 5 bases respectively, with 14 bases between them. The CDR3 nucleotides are TGCGCCAGCAGCCCGCGGACAGTCGGGACCGGGGAGCTGTTTTTT. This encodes CASSPRTVGTGELFF.